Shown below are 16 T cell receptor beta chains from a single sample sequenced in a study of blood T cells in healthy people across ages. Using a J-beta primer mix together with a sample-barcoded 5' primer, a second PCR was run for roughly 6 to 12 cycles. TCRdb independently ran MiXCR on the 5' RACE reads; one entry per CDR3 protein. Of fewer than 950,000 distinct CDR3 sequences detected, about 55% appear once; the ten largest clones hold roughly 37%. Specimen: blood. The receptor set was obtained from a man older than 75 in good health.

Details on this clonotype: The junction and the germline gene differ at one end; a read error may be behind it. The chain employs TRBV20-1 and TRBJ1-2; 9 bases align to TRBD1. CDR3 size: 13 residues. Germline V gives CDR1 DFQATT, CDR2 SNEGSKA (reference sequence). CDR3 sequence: CNASRDRDDGYTF. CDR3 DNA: TGCAATGCTAGCCGGGACAGGGATGATGGCTACACCTTC.

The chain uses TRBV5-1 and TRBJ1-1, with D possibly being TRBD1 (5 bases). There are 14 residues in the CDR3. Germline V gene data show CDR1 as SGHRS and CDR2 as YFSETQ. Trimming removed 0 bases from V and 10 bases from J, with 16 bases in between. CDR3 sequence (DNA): TGCGCCAGCAGCTTGGACCCTGCATTGGGGGGAGCTTTCTTT. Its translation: CASSLDPALGGAFF.

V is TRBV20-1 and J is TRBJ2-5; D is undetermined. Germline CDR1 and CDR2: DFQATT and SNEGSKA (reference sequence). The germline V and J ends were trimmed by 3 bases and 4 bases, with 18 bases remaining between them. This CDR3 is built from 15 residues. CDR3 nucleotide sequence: TGCAGTGCTAGGATGGGCTGGGGTACTCTAGAGACCCAGTACTTC. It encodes CSARMGWGTLETQYF.

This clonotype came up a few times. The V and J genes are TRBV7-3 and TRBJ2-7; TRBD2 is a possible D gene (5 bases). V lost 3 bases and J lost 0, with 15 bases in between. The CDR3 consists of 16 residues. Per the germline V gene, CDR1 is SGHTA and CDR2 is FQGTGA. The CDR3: CASSLGYGLSSYEQYF. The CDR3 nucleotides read TGTGCCAGCAGCTTGGGATACGGACTTAGCTCCTACGAGCAGTACTTC.

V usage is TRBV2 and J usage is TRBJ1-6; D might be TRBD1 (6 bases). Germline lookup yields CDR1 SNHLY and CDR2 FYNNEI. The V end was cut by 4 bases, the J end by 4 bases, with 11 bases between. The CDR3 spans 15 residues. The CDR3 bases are TGTGCCAGCAGTGCAGGACAGAGTTATAATTCACCCCTCCACTTT. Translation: CASSAGQSYNSPLHF.

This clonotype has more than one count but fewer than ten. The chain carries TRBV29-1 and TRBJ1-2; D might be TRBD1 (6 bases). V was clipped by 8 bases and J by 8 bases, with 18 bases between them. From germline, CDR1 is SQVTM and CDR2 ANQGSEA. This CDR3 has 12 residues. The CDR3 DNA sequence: TGCAGCACCCGACAGGAGGGCTGGGGCTACACCTTC. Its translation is CSTRQEGWGYTF.

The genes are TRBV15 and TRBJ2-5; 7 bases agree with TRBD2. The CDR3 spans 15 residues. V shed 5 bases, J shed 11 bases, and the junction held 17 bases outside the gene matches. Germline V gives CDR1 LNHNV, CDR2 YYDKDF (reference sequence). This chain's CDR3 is CATSRPGGRGNEQYF. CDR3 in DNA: TGTGCCACCAGCCGCCCGGGGGGTCGAGGAAATGAGCAGTACTTC.

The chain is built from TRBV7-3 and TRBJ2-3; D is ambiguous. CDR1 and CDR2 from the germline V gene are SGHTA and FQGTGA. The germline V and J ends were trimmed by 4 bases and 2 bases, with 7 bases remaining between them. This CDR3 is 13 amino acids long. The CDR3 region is CASSSSYTDTQYF. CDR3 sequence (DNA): TGTGCCAGCAGCTCCTCCTACACAGATACGCAGTATTTT.

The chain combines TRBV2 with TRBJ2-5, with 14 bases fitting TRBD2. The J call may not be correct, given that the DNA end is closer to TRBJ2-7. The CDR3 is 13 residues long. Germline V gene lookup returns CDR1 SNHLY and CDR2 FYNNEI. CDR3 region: CASNGLAGGEQYF. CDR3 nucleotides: TGTGCCAGCAATGGACTAGCGGGAGGCGAGCAGTACTTC.

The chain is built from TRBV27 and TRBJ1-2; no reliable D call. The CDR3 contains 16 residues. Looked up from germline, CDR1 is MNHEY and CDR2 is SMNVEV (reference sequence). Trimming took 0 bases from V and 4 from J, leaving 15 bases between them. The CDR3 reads CASSLSMASPFYGYTF. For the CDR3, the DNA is TGTGCCAGCAGTTTATCGATGGCCTCCCCCTTCTATGGCTACACCTTC.

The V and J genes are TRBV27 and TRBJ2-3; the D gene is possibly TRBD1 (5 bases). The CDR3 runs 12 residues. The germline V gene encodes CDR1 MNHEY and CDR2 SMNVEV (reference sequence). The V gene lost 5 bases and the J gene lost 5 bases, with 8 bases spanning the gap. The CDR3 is CASSTDRDTQYF. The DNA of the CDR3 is TGTGCCAGCAGTACAGACAGAGATACGCAGTATTTT.

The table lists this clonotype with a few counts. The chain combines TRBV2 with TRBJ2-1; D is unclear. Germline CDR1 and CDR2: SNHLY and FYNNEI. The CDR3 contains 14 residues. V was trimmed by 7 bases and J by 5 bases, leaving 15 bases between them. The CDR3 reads CASNPETNHNEQFF. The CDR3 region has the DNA TGTGCCAGCAATCCGGAGACAAACCACAATGAGCAGTTCTTC.

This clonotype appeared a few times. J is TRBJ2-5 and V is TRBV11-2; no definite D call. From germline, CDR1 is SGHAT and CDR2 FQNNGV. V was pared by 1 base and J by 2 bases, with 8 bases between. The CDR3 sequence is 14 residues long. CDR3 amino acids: CASSLVSAQETQYF. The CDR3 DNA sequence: TGTGCCAGCAGCTTAGTGAGCGCACAAGAGACCCAGTACTTC.

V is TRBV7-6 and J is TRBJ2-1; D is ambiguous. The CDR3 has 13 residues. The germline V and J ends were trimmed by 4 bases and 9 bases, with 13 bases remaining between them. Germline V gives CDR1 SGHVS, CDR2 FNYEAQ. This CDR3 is CASSYGPASEQFF. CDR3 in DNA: TGTGCCAGCAGCTATGGACCGGCCAGTGAGCAGTTCTTC.

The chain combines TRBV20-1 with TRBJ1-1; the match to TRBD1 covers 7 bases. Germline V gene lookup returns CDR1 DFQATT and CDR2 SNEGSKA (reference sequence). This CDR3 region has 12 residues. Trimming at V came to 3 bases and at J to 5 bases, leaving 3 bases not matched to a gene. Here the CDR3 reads CSARRGLTEAFF. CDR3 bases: TGCAGTGCTAGGAGGGGGCTTACTGAAGCTTTCTTT.

As DNA, the CDR3 is TGTGCCAGCAGCTTGGGGCTAGCGGCAAGCGATACGCAGTATTTT. Protein sequence: CASSLGLAASDTQYF. The chain carries TRBV5-8 and TRBJ2-3, with 7 bases aligning to TRBD2. The CDR3 runs to 15 residues. Germline trimming cut 0 bases from V and 6 bases from J; bases unmatched to any gene: 7. From germline, CDR1 is SGHTS and CDR2 YDEGEE.